One sample yielded the 27 T cell receptor beta chains listed below, sequenced in a study of beta chain features in type 1 diabetes. These receptors lack a known antigen. Isolated RNA was reverse transcribed in full, so expressed TCRB transcripts were sequenced. Data came from immunoSEQ multiplex PCR; TCRdb stores just in-frame clones and leaves some out. In the table there are about 22,000 clones, less than 75% of which are singletons. Study results and caveats: Across all four CD4+ subsets, people with type 1 diabetes showed modestly shorter TCRB CDR3s.

Specimen: stem cell memory CD4+ T cells from blood. These receptors all stem from a man aged 18-30 years with type 1 diabetes.

The chain recombines TRBV28 with TRBJ1-2, with D uncertain. This CDR3 spans 12 amino acids. V was clipped by 2 bases and J by 2 bases, with 3 bases between them. Germline CDR1 is MDHEN and CDR2 is SYDVKM. In nucleotides, the CDR3 is TGTGCCAGCAGTTTAAGCAACTATGGCTACACCTTC. It is translated as CASSLSNYGYTF.

V and J are TRBV11-2 and TRBJ2-2; TRBD2 might be the D (7 bases). V was cut by 1 base and J by 6 bases, with 15 bases left in between. Per germline, CDR1 SGHAT and CDR2 FQNNGV. The CDR3 sequence is 16 residues long. CDR3 bases: TGTGCCAGCAGCTTAGGCCGGGGGGCCGGCGCCGGGGAGCTGTTTTTT. Translation: CASSLGRGAGAGELFF.

In this sample, this clone turned up a few times. V and J are TRBV7-8 and TRBJ1-2, with D possibly being TRBD1 (5 bases). Germline CDR1 is SGHVS and CDR2 is FQNEAQ. This CDR3 has 16 residues. Trimming shortened V by 7 bases and J by 4 bases, and 22 bases separated the two germline ends. The CDR3 is CASTKSIRDGSYGYTF. CDR3 in DNA: TGTGCCAGCACCAAGTCGATCCGGGACGGGAGCTATGGCTACACCTTC.

The J gene is TRBJ2-1, the V gene TRBV7-2; 11 bases align to TRBD2. With 4 bases clipped from V and 4 bases from J, the junction kept 3 bases outside the gene matches. The CDR3 has 15 residues. Germline-derived CDR1 and CDR2 are SGHTA and FQGNSA. The CDR3, as DNA: TGTGCCAGCAGCTCCGGGACTAGCGGTTACAATGAGCAGTTCTTC. Amino acids: CASSSGTSGYNEQFF.

The chain is built from TRBV7-7 and TRBJ2-2; 11 positions agree with TRBD2. The length of the CDR3 is 16 residues. The germline CDR1 and CDR2 sequences are SSHAT and FNYEAQ (reference sequence). Trimming took 5 bases from V and 1 from J; bases not matched to a gene: 3. DNA of the CDR3: TGTGCCAGCAGCACCCTAGCGGGGGGGAACACCGGGGAGCTGTTTTTT. Amino acids: CASSTLAGGNTGELFF.

The V call is TRBV7-9, the J call TRBJ1-2, with TRBD1 matching over 8 bases. The V gene end was trimmed by 0 bases and the J gene end by 1 base; junction bases not matched to a gene: 7. CDR3 length equals 17 residues. CDR1 is SEHNR and CDR2 is FQNEAQ in the germline V gene (reference sequence). CDR3 protein: CASSLASGQGVNYGYTF. The CDR3 coding sequence is TGTGCCAGCAGCTTAGCGTCCGGACAGGGAGTTAACTATGGCTACACCTTC. The entire variable domain, with the rest obtained from reference TRBV7-9 and TRBJ1-2, is as follows: DTGVSQNPRHKITKRGQNVTFRCDPISEHNRLYWYRQTLGQGPEFLTYFQNEAQLEKSRLLSDRFSAERPKGSFSTLEIQRTEQGDSAMYLCASSLASGQGVNYGYTFGSGTRLTVV.

This clone has more than one count but fewer than ten. This rearrangement joins TRBV28 to TRBJ1-5, with 7 bases that match TRBD1. Germline V gives CDR1 MDHEN, CDR2 SYDVKM. Unmatched junction bases numbered 11, after V lost 8 bases and J lost 7 bases. The CDR3 contains 14 residues. The CDR3 protein is CASFPGQTTQPQHF. CDR3 in DNA: TGTGCCAGCTTTCCGGGACAGACCACCCAGCCCCAGCATTTT.

The genes are TRBV6-5 and TRBJ2-1, with 10 bases fitting TRBD2. The CDR3 totals 14 residues. V trimming: 2 bases; J trimming: 13 bases; junction bases outside the gene matches: 8. Germline lookup yields CDR1 MNHEY and CDR2 SVGAGI. The CDR3, as DNA: TGTGCCAGCAGTTACACCCCTAGCGGGGGACTTCAGTTCTTC. Its protein is CASSYTPSGGLQFF.

The chain is built from TRBV7-9 and TRBJ1-6; TRBD1 agrees at 9 bases. From germline, CDR1 is SEHNR and CDR2 FQNEAQ (reference sequence). The V gene end was trimmed by 5 bases and the J gene end by 10 bases; junction bases not matched to a gene: 9. The CDR3 runs 15 residues. The CDR3 protein is CASSRGTGSNSPLHF. The CDR3 DNA reads as TGTGCCAGCAGCCGTGGGACAGGGAGCAACTCACCCCTCCACTTT. The whole variable domain, filled in from reference TRBV7-9 and TRBJ1-6, reads DTGVSQNPRHKITKRGQNVTFRCDPISEHNRLYWYRQTLGQGPEFLTYFQNEAQLEKSRLLSDRFSAERPKGSFSTLEIQRTEQGDSAMYLCASSRGTGSNSPLHFGNGTRLTVT.

This chain links TRBV30 with TRBJ2-3, with a tentative D call TRBD2 (6 bases). V was shortened by 4 bases and J by 8 bases, with 13 bases between the two germline ends. CDR3 size: 12 residues. Germline V lookup: CDR1 GTSNPN, CDR2 SVGIG (reference sequence). In nucleotides, the CDR3 is TGTGCCTGGATCTTGCAGGGAGGTACGCAGTATTTT. Encoded protein: CAWILQGGTQYF.

This sequence joins TRBV29-1 and TRBJ1-2, with D perhaps matching TRBD1 (5 bases). The CDR3 loop spans 14 amino acids. Per germline, CDR1 SQVTM and CDR2 ANQGSEA. V was shortened by 3 bases and J by 5 bases, with 16 bases between the two germline ends. Here the CDR3 DNA reads TGCAGCGTTGATCCGGGAGGGGTGGGTTATGGCTACACCTTC. Protein product: CSVDPGGVGYGYTF.

The CDR3 loop reads CASSPLAQVSNQPQHF. The CDR3 DNA reads TGTGCCAGCTCACCCCTGGCTCAGGTGAGCAATCAGCCCCAGCATTTT. The chain couples TRBV18 to TRBJ1-5; unclear D gene. CDR1 and CDR2 (germline): KGHSH, LQKENI. The V end lost 3 bases, the J end lost 1 base, and 13 bases lay between the germline ends. The CDR3 is 16 residues long.

The chain recombines TRBV16 with TRBJ2-7, with a possible D match to TRBD2 (6 bases). The CDR3 loop spans 12 amino acids. CDR1 KGHSY and CDR2 FQNENV come from the germline V gene. Trimming stripped 4 bases from V and 5 bases from J, with 9 bases between. The CDR3 sequence: CASSLGLNEQYF. The CDR3, as DNA: TGTGCCAGCAGCCTGGGACTCAACGAGCAGTACTTC. Variable domain in full (rest from reference TRBV16 and TRBJ2-7): GEEVAQTPKHLVRGEGQKAKLYCAPIKGHSYVFWYQQVLKNEFKFLISFQNENVFDETGMPKERFSAKCLPNSPCSLEIQATKLEDSAVYFCASSLGLNEQYFGPGTRLTVT.

This clone has more than one count but fewer than ten. The chain joins TRBV19 to TRBJ2-1; weak D call: TRBD2 (6 bases). Germline values: CDR1 LNHDA, CDR2 SQIVND (reference sequence). V lost 4 bases and J 8 bases, leaving 30 bases between the germline ends. The CDR3 extends over 19 amino acids. The CDR3 sequence: CASSTSTLLAPLGLDEQFF. The CDR3 DNA sequence: TGTGCCAGTAGTACCTCAACACTTCTAGCGCCCCTGGGGCTCGATGAGCAGTTCTTC.

This sequence joins TRBV2 and TRBJ2-1; tentatively, D is TRBD1 (6 bases). The V end lost 6 bases, the J end lost 7 bases, and 16 bases lay between the germline ends. Germline CDR1 and CDR2: SNHLY and FYNNEI. This CDR3 spans 14 amino acids. CDR3: CASRADRGWNEQFF. The CDR3 DNA reads TGTGCCAGCAGGGCGGACAGAGGATGGAATGAGCAGTTCTTC.

The chain recombines TRBV15 with TRBJ2-1; 13 bases align to TRBD2. The V gene end was trimmed by 3 bases and the J gene end by 7 bases; junction bases not matched to a gene: 0. This CDR3 spans 14 amino acids. Germline V gene data show CDR1 as LNHNV and CDR2 as YYDKDF (reference sequence). CDR3 residues: CATSRTSGGNEQFF. The CDR3 coding sequence is TGTGCCACCAGCAGGACTAGCGGGGGGAATGAGCAGTTCTTC.

The genes are TRBV20-1 and TRBJ1-2, with D possibly TRBD1 on 5 matching bases. Germline-derived CDR1 and CDR2 are DFQATT and SNEGSKA (reference sequence). The V end was cut by 5 bases, the J end by 8 bases, with 12 bases between. There are 11 residues in the CDR3. The CDR3 DNA is TGCAGTGCTGGTGGGGCCGTAGGCTACACCTTC. It is translated as CSAGGAVGYTF.

The chain employs TRBV5-4 and TRBJ2-7; TRBD1 matches 8 bases. The V segment lost 2 bases and the J segment 5 bases; nucleotides outside the gene matches: 3. The germline V gene encodes CDR1 SGHNT and CDR2 YYREEE (reference sequence). This CDR3 region has 13 residues. In DNA, the CDR3 is TGTGCCAGCAGCTTCAGCAGGGGGCACGAGCAGTACTTC. It is translated as CASSFSRGHEQYF. Supplemented by reference TRBV5-4 and TRBJ2-7, the full variable domain reads ETGVTQSPTHLIKTRGQQVTLRCSSQSGHNTVSWYQQALGQGPQFIFQYYREEENGRGNFPPRFSGLQFPNYSSELNVNALELDDSALYLCASSFSRGHEQYFGPGTRLTVT.

The CDR3 here is CASSLGRGSTDTQYF. The CDR3 nucleotides read TGTGCCAGCAGCTTAGGGCGGGGGAGCACAGATACGCAGTATTTT. V is TRBV5-4 and J is TRBJ2-3; 7 nucleotides align to TRBD2. Trimming cost V 2 bases and J 0 bases; bases outside gene matches: 3. Germline V gene lookup returns CDR1 SGHNT and CDR2 YYREEE (reference sequence). There are 15 residues in the CDR3.

The V and J genes are TRBV28 and TRBJ2-7, with 10 bases fitting TRBD1. Germline CDR1 MDHEN, CDR2 SYDVKM. CDR3 length equals 15 residues. Trimming took 4 bases from V and 2 from J; bases not matched to a gene: 5. CDR3 coding DNA: TGTGCCAGCAGTTACACCGGGACAGGGGCCTACGAGCAGTACTTC. This gives the protein CASSYTGTGAYEQYF.

The rearrangement joins TRBV28 to TRBJ2-1; no definite D call. Germline CDR1 is MDHEN and CDR2 is SYDVKM. This CDR3 spans 13 amino acids. The germline V and J ends were trimmed by 8 bases and 6 bases, with 14 bases remaining between them. The CDR3, as DNA: TGTGCCAGCCTCGGCCGGAGATTCAATGAGCAGTTCTTC. Its translation is CASLGRRFNEQFF.

V gene TRBV7-9 combines with J gene TRBJ1-1, with D tentatively TRBD1 (5 bases). CDR3 length equals 12 residues. Germline V gives CDR1 SEHNR, CDR2 FQNEAQ (reference sequence). The V end lost 9 bases, the J end lost 7 bases, and 15 bases lay between the germline ends. The DNA of the CDR3 is TGTGCCAGAGGCAGCCCGGGGGGTGAAGCTTTCTTT. Translating it yields CARGSPGGEAFF. The whole variable domain, remainder taken from reference TRBV7-9 and TRBJ1-1, is DTGVSQNPRHKITKRGQNVTFRCDPISEHNRLYWYRQTLGQGPEFLTYFQNEAQLEKSRLLSDRFSAERPKGSFSTLEIQRTEQGDSAMYLCARGSPGGEAFFGQGTRLTVV.

The chain has TRBV5-1 and TRBJ2-5, with 7 positions matching TRBD1. V was pared by 1 base and J by 5 bases, with 5 bases of the junction left unmatched. CDR3 length: 14 residues. Germline V gene sequence: CDR1 SGHRS, CDR2 YFSETQ. The CDR3 coding sequence is TGCGCCAGCAGCTTGCCTACAGGGGACGAGACCCAGTACTTC. It is translated as CASSLPTGDETQYF.

This clone was observed a single time. The rearrangement links TRBV19 to TRBJ2-3; no definite D call. The CDR3 runs to 16 residues. Germline CDR1 is LNHDA and CDR2 is SQIVND (reference sequence). The V end lost 1 base, the J end lost 2 bases, and 13 bases lay between the germline ends. CDR3 residues: CASSIAPLYNTDTQYF. The CDR3 nucleotides are TGTGCCAGTAGTATAGCCCCATTGTACAACACAGATACGCAGTATTTT.

This clone was detected once. V gene TRBV27 combines with J gene TRBJ2-2; no firm D call. CDR3 size: 15 residues. V was cut by 2 bases and J by 0 bases, with 7 bases left in between. Per germline, CDR1 MNHEY and CDR2 SMNVEV (reference sequence). The CDR3: CASSLPGANTGELFF. CDR3 DNA sequence: TGTGCCAGCAGTTTACCCGGAGCGAACACCGGGGAGCTGTTTTTT.

The chain links TRBV18 to TRBJ2-5; 7 nucleotides agree with TRBD1. The better agreement between TRBJ2-7 and the DNA end casts doubt on the J call. Germline lookup yields CDR1 KGHSH and CDR2 LQKENI. The CDR3 consists of 11 residues. CDR3 in DNA: TGTGCCAGCTCGACAGGGTACGAGCAGTACTTC. Amino acid sequence: CASSTGYEQYF.

This clone showed up just a few times. The V and J genes are TRBV6-6 and TRBJ1-5, with TRBD1 identical over 8 bases. The CDR3 is 16 amino acids. V dropped 5 bases and J dropped 0; count of bases not matched to a gene: 6. Germline CDR1 is MNHNY and CDR2 is SVGAGI (reference sequence). CDR3 bases: TGTGCCAGCAGTGGACAGGGAACTTATAGCAATCAGCCCCAGCATTTT. Protein: CASSGQGTYSNQPQHF.